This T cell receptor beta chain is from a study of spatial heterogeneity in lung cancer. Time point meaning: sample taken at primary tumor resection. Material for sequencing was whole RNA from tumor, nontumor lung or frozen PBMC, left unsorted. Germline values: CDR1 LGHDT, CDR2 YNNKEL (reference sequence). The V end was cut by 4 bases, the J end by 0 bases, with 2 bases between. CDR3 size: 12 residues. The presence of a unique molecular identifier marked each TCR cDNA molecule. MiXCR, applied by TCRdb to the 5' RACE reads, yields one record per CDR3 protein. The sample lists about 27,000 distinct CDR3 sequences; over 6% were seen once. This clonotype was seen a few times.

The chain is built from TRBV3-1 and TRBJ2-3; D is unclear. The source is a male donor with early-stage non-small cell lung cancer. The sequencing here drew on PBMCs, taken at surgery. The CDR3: CASSRSTDTQYF. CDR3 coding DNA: TGTGCCAGCAGCCGAAGCACAGATACGCAGTATTTT.